The clone carrying this T cell receptor (beta chain) came up a few times. Its specificity is not known. The record originates from a study of T cells after yellow fever vaccination. Regarding the study as a whole: Booster samples showed a return of most primary-vaccination clones (around 95% CD4, 80% to 90% CD8). A weaker secondary response peaked on day 5, the primary on day 15. Of the clonotypes, a small share occurred in both CD4 and CD8 compartments.

Trimming at V came to 8 bases and at J to 4 bases, leaving 13 bases not matched to a gene. CDR1 is DFQATT, CDR2 SNEGSKA, per germline (reference sequence). The CDR3 consists of 16 residues. Making TCR cDNA involved 5'RACE template switching, which added UMIs and a universal primer site. TCRdb fed the 5' RACE reads into MiXCR, producing one record per CDR3 protein. The sample records hundreds of thousands of distinct CDR3 sequences, over 15% being singletons. Sequenced here: PBMCs, sampled before the yellow fever booster vaccination. The sequence came from a man aged 18 to 29 who received the YFV17D yellow fever vaccine. The chain joins TRBV20-1 to TRBJ2-1; TRBD2 matches at 11 bases. CDR3 nucleotide sequence: TGCAGTACGGAAACCCCCCTAGCGGGGGGATACAATGAGCAGTTCTTC. Amino acids: CSTETPLAGGYNEQFF.